This passage covers 25 T cell receptor beta chains from one sample sequenced in a study of regulatory T cells in long-lasting Graves disease. Building of the TCR beta libraries involved iRepertoire HTBI primers and Arm-PCR of CDR3 regions. Using its own MiXCR run on the multiplex PCR reads, TCRdb lists one record per CDR3 protein. The repertoire holds hundreds of thousands of distinct CDR3 sequences, with about a sixth as singletons. Sample time point: newly diagnosed GD, antithyroid drugs for less than 3 months. Generation of the TCR library employed RNA extracted from PBMCs. This sample also belongs to another study, concerning T cells in Graves' hyperthyroidism and ophthalmopathy.

The specimen was peripheral blood mononuclear cells (PBMCs), collected at new diagnosis, from a patient treated with antithyroid drugs. These receptor sequences come from a young woman with Graves disease.

The chain carries TRBV27 and TRBJ2-7, with D possibly being TRBD2 (6 bases). CDR1 is MNHEY and CDR2 is SMNVEV in the germline V gene (reference sequence). The CDR3 length is 12 residues. V lost 10 bases and J 6 bases, leaving 16 bases between the germline ends. The CDR3 DNA follows: TGTGCCACCGGACCAGACGGGGGCGAGCAGTACTTC. Translating it yields CATGPDGGEQYF.

This clonotype appeared a few times. The chain is built from TRBV24-1 and TRBJ1-5; D gene ambiguous. Per germline, CDR1 KGHDR and CDR2 SFDVKD. The length of the CDR3 is 12 residues. Trimming cost V 6 bases and J 6 bases, with 8 bases left between them. CDR3 region: CATSTGRQPQHF. Written as DNA, the CDR3 is TGTGCCACCAGTACGGGTCGTCAGCCCCAGCATTTT.

This chain uses TRBV15 with TRBJ1-5; a weak D match, TRBD1 (5 bases). V was trimmed by 1 base and J by 3 bases, leaving 10 bases between them. Germline V gives CDR1 LNHNV, CDR2 YYDKDF (reference sequence). This CDR3 has 15 residues. CDR3 loop: CATSRGRGVNQPQHF. Here the CDR3 DNA reads TGTGCCACCAGCAGAGGAAGGGGAGTCAATCAGCCCCAGCATTTT.

This clonotype came up a few times. The chain has TRBV28 and TRBJ2-1, with D unresolved. Trimming cost V 5 bases and J 9 bases, with 23 bases left between them. Germline assignment: CDR1 MDHEN and CDR2 SYDVKM. The CDR3 is 16 residues long. The CDR3 is CASSGVSDPLRSEQFF. The CDR3 DNA reads as TGTGCCAGCAGTGGAGTTTCGGACCCCCTACGAAGTGAGCAGTTCTTC.

This clonotype came up many times. The gene calls are TRBV2 and TRBJ1-6; D uncertain. Germline assignment: CDR1 SNHLY and CDR2 FYNNEI. The CDR3 totals 16 residues. Trimming cost V 4 bases and J 0 bases, with 10 bases left between them. The CDR3 DNA reads as TGTGCCAGCAGTGTTACAGTCAGCTCCTATAATTCACCCCTCCACTTT. This translates into CASSVTVSSYNSPLHF.

The V call is TRBV5-1, the J call TRBJ1-1, with D possibly TRBD1 on 5 matching bases. The CDR3 has 13 amino acids. CDR1 is SGHRS and CDR2 is YFSETQ in the germline V gene. The V gene lost 1 base and the J gene lost 6 bases, with 10 bases spanning the gap. The CDR3 DNA reads as TGCGCCAGCAGCTTGCATCAGGGCCCTGAAGCTTTCTTT. It specifies CASSLHQGPEAFF.

Remarks on this clonotype: With a much larger clone just one base away, this may be a read error. The V and J genes are TRBV28 and TRBJ2-7, with D possibly matching TRBD2 (6 bases). The CDR3 covers 18 residues. With 5 bases removed from V and 0 bases from J, the gap between germline ends came to 23 bases. The germline gives CDR1 MDHEN, CDR2 SYDVKM. CDR3 nucleotides: TGTGCCAGCAGTGGGGGGTTGAGGAGGTCCGTGAGCTCCTACGAGCAGTACTTC. This encodes CASSGGLRRSVSSYEQYF.

This clonotype appeared many times. The chain links TRBV11-2 to TRBJ2-7, with a possible D match to TRBD2 (6 bases). This CDR3 comprises 17 residues. The ends were cut back, 4 bases at V and 1 base at J, with 20 bases in the middle. CDR1 SGHAT and CDR2 FQNNGV come from the germline V gene. CDR3: CASSYGGYILRSYEQYF. The CDR3 coding sequence is TGTGCCAGCAGCTACGGGGGTTACATCCTTCGATCCTACGAGCAGTACTTC. The full variable domain, in which reference TRBV11-2 and TRBJ2-7 provide the parts outside the CDR3, is EAGVAQSPRYKIIEKRQSVAFWCNPISGHATLYWYQQILGQGPKLLIQFQNNGVVDDSQLPKDRFSAERLKGVDSTLKIQPAKLEDSAVYLCASSYGGYILRSYEQYFGPGTRLTVT.

This clonotype was picked up many times. The gene calls are TRBV28 and TRBJ2-1, with D unclear. The CDR3 totals 13 residues. Between the trimmed V and J ends, which lost 5 bases and 8 bases, there was a span of 13 bases. Per the germline V gene, CDR1 is MDHEN and CDR2 is SYDVKM. The CDR3 spells CASSHMARDEQFF. CDR3 coding DNA: TGTGCCAGCAGTCATATGGCCCGAGATGAGCAGTTCTTC.

This clonotype was seen repeatedly, ten times or more. V usage is TRBV2 and J usage is TRBJ2-1; TRBD2 matches at 7 bases. CDR1 and CDR2 from the germline V gene are SNHLY and FYNNEI. This CDR3 has 14 residues. V dropped 7 bases and J dropped 10; count of bases not matched to a gene: 13. CDR3 bases: TGTGCCAGCATGCGGGAGTTGGGTCCCGGGGAGCAGTTCTTC. Its protein is CASMRELGPGEQFF.

This clonotype has at least ten counts. The CDR3 loop is CASTVGTVYQPQHF. The CDR3 DNA reads TGTGCCAGCACCGTCGGGACGGTTTATCAGCCCCAGCATTTT. J is TRBJ1-5 and V is TRBV28; D perhaps matches TRBD1 (5 bases). Germline values: CDR1 MDHEN, CDR2 SYDVKM. This CDR3 spans 14 amino acids. The V end lost 7 bases, the J end lost 5 bases, and 15 bases lay between the germline ends.

This rearrangement joins TRBV19 to TRBJ2-5, with 8 bases identical to TRBD1. V lost 4 bases, J lost 5 bases, and 6 bases stayed unmatched. Germline V gene sequence: CDR1 LNHDA, CDR2 SQIVND (reference sequence). The CDR3 is made up of 14 amino acids. CDR3 DNA: TGTGCCAGTAGTAGCGCAGGGGGCTATGAGACCCAGTACTTC. As protein: CASSSAGGYETQYF.

Ten or more counts support this clonotype. This chain joins TRBV11-2 and TRBJ2-1; TRBD2 matches 9 bases. The J segment lost 5 bases and the V segment lost 5 bases, leaving 10 bases of the junction unmatched. The CDR3 is 16 amino acids. Germline V gene lookup returns CDR1 SGHAT and CDR2 FQNNGV. The CDR3 protein is CASSGIAGVHNNEQFF. CDR3 coding DNA: TGTGCCAGCAGCGGGATAGCGGGAGTTCACAACAATGAGCAGTTCTTC.

This clonotype was observed a handful of times. The chain carries TRBV27 and TRBJ2-1, with no clear D. Trimming stripped 6 bases from V and 1 base from J, with 13 bases between. The CDR3 runs 15 residues. Germline V lookup: CDR1 MNHEY, CDR2 SMNVEV (reference sequence). CDR3 amino acids: CASRRFLKSYNEQFF. In DNA form, the CDR3 reads TGTGCCAGCAGGAGATTCCTGAAGTCCTACAATGAGCAGTTCTTC.

This clonotype was seen a few times. The chain links TRBV7-9 to TRBJ1-2; tentatively, D is TRBD1 (5 bases). Germline CDR1 and CDR2: SEHNR and FQNEAQ (reference sequence). This CDR3 is 15 amino acids long. V was clipped by 0 bases and J by 7 bases, with 15 bases between them. The DNA for the CDR3 is TGTGCCAGCAGCTTAGCCGGGACTCCTTGGTTTGGCTACACCTTC. This gives the protein CASSLAGTPWFGYTF.

This clonotype was detected ten times or more. The chain joins TRBV7-9 to TRBJ1-2; the match to TRBD1 covers 8 bases. CDR3 length equals 18 residues. Losses at the gene ends were 5 bases for V and 4 bases for J; bases not matched to a gene: 18. The germline V gene encodes CDR1 SEHNR and CDR2 FQNEAQ (reference sequence). The CDR3 sequence is CASSLGTSRTGRGYGYTF. CDR3 sequence (DNA): TGTGCCAGCAGCCTTGGCACCAGCCGGACAGGGAGAGGCTATGGCTACACCTTC.

This clonotype was counted many times. V is TRBV11-3 and J is TRBJ2-1, with 10 bases identical to TRBD1. With V trimmed by 3 bases and J by 8 bases, 1 base remained unmatched. Germline V gives CDR1 SGHNT, CDR2 YENEEA. The CDR3 is 13 amino acids. CDR3 in DNA: TGTGCCAGCAGCTTCGGGACAGGGGATGAGCAGTTCTTC. It specifies CASSFGTGDEQFF. The full variable domain, completed using reference TRBV11-3 and TRBJ2-1, is EAGVVQSPRYKIIEKKQPVAFWCNPISGHNTLYWYLQNLGQGPELLIRYENEEAVDDSQLPKDRFSAERLKGVDSTLKIQPAELGDSAVYLCASSFGTGDEQFFGPGTRLTVL.

This sequence joins TRBV20-1 and TRBJ2-1; 9 nucleotides align to TRBD2. Germline V gene sequence: CDR1 DFQATT, CDR2 SNEGSKA (reference sequence). The CDR3 is made up of 17 amino acids. V was pared by 8 bases and J by 7 bases, with 21 bases of the junction left unmatched. In DNA, the CDR3 is TGCAGTACGACCCGGGGTGCGGGAGGGTATCAAAGTAATGAGCAGTTCTTC. It yields the protein CSTTRGAGGYQSNEQFF.

The table lists this clonotype with many counts. V gene TRBV20-1 combines with J gene TRBJ1-1, with 9 bases fitting TRBD1. CDR3 length equals 13 residues. The V gene's germline CDR1 is DFQATT and CDR2 SNEGSKA (reference sequence). The J segment lost 7 bases and the V segment lost 6 bases, leaving 9 bases of the junction unmatched. DNA of the CDR3: TGCAGTGCCCCGGGACAGGGATCAGGTGAAGCTTTCTTT. This sequence encodes CSAPGQGSGEAFF.

This clonotype was seen ten or more times. The V and J genes are TRBV12-3 or TRBV12-4 and TRBJ1-2; 10 bases agree with TRBD1. V dropped 4 bases and J dropped 8; count of bases not matched to a gene: 10. This CDR3 contains 15 residues. The CDR3 sequence: CASSSWGTGDGGYTF. The CDR3 DNA is TGTGCCAGCAGTTCCTGGGGGACAGGGGACGGCGGCTACACCTTC.

This clonotype occurred once. A much larger clone is a single base away; this may be a read error. V usage is TRBV12-3 or TRBV12-4 and J usage is TRBJ2-5; maybe TRBD2 (6 bases). This CDR3 contains 15 residues. V was trimmed by 4 bases and J by 2 bases, leaving 14 bases between them. The DNA of the CDR3 is TGTGCCAGCAGTTCAGGAAGACTAGATCAAGAGACCCAGTACTTC. Its protein product is CASSSGRLDQETQYF.

CDR3 sequence reads: CASTPLRRTGELFF. In nucleotides, the CDR3 is TGTGCCAGCACCCCCTTAAGGCGGACCGGGGAGCTGTTTTTT. The V and J genes are TRBV2 and TRBJ2-2, with no clear D. The germline CDR1 and CDR2 sequences are SNHLY and FYNNEI. The CDR3 is 14 residues long. Trimming removed 7 bases at V and 5 bases at J, with 14 bases between.

There are a few counts of this clonotype. The chain is built from TRBV14 and TRBJ2-7, with 10 nucleotides matching TRBD2. The CDR3 runs to 20 residues. Trimming removed 4 bases from V and 2 bases from J; junction bases left unmatched: 20. Germline assignment: CDR1 SGHDN and CDR2 FVKESK. The CDR3: CASSPLRAGGPSGGPYEQYF. For the CDR3, the DNA is TGTGCCAGCAGCCCCCTCCGGGCCGGAGGTCCTAGCGGGGGACCCTACGAGCAGTACTTC.

About this clonotype: An end of the junction differs from the germline gene, which may be a read error. The chain carries TRBV7-7 and TRBJ2-5, with D tentatively TRBD1 (6 bases). Germline V gene sequence: CDR1 SSHAT, CDR2 FNYEAQ (reference sequence). The CDR3 totals 13 residues. DNA for the CDR3: TGTGCTAGCAGCCGTACAGGGATGGAGACCCAGTACTTC. Protein product: CASSRTGMETQYF.

About this clonotype itself: A much larger clone sits a single nucleotide away, making a read error possible. This chain uses TRBV20-1 with TRBJ2-1, with TRBD2 matching 13 bases. CDR1 DFQATT and CDR2 SNEGSKA come from the germline V gene (reference sequence). CDR3 size: 15 residues. Unmatched junction bases numbered 11, after V lost 6 bases and J lost 9 bases. Here the CDR3 DNA reads TGCAGTGCCAGGGGCAAGACTAGCGGGAGGAGTGAGCAGTTCTTC. This codes for CSARGKTSGRSEQFF.